This TCR beta chain came from a study of blood T cell repertoires in COVID-19. The authors' processing: Nucleated cell counts were estimated from reference gene primer amplification. Some clones are missing from TCRdb's copy, which holds only in-frame ones; the method was immunoSEQ multiplex PCR. V and J calls plus clone size are reproduced from that table; the DNA served to infer D and trimming. The sample yields roughly 200,000 clones, approximately 86% seen once. The length of the CDR3 is 16 residues. V lost 5 bases to trimming and J lost 0 bases, with 17 bases between them. CDR1 and CDR2 (germline): GTSNPN, SVGIG (reference sequence). Participant age was 18 to 89 years, and participants resided in approximately 24 US areas. Clinical histories supplied by participants themselves formed the basis of cohort assignment. Exposed enrollees had met someone with a PCR-confirmed or clinician-diagnosed COVID-19 case at some point within the 2 weeks before study entry.

The receptor comes from a woman aged 25 to 39 who had been exposed to COVID-19. The chain links TRBV30 to TRBJ1-3; a possible D gene is TRBD1 (6 bases). Sequenced: PBMCs or T cells enriched from blood (not recorded which). CDR3 coding DNA: TGTGCCTGGGACGAATGGGACACGAGCTCTGGAAACACCATATATTTT. Residues: CAWDEWDTSSGNTIYF.